A single sample gave rise to the 15 T cell receptor beta chains below, sequenced in a study of T cells in Graves' hyperthyroidism and ophthalmopathy. Researchers took RNA transcripts and amplified the TCR beta CDR3 regions from them. Primed by the HTBI set, a first-round RT-PCR was run on the TCR CDR3. MiXCR was run by TCRdb on the multiplex PCR reads, yielding one entry per CDR3 protein. The profile covers about 270,000 distinct CDR3 sequences, with around 15% appearing a single time and roughly 31% taken by the ten largest. What was sequenced was blood. These receptor sequences come from a woman aged 45-65 years with Graves' hyperthyroidism that later progressed to Graves' ophthalmopathy.

The table lists this clonotype with a few counts. The chain carries TRBV10-1 and TRBJ2-3; TRBD2 aligns across 9 bases. This CDR3 has 13 amino acids. Trimming removed 5 bases from V and 5 bases from J; junction bases left unmatched: 2. Germline V gene data show CDR1 as WNHNN and CDR2 as SYGVQD (reference sequence). The CDR3 region is CASSLAGEDTQYF. CDR3 bases: TGCGCCAGCAGTTTAGCGGGAGAAGATACGCAGTATTTT.

There are many counts of this clonotype. V gene TRBV5-1 combines with J gene TRBJ2-4; tentatively, D is TRBD1 (5 bases). The CDR3 is 14 amino acids. V was cut by 4 bases and J by 0 bases, with 8 bases left in between. The germline gives CDR1 SGHRS, CDR2 YFSETQ. In DNA, the CDR3 is TGCGCCAGCAGCACAGGAGTAGCCAAAAACATTCAGTACTTC. Protein product: CASSTGVAKNIQYF.

CDR3 sequence (DNA): TGTGCCAGCAGCGCTCTGACTGGTGAAGAGACCCAGTACTTC. As protein: CASSALTGEETQYF. This rearrangement joins TRBV2 to TRBJ2-5, with D hard to call. Germline V gene sequence: CDR1 SNHLY, CDR2 FYNNEI. CDR3 size: 14 residues. V lost 6 bases and J lost 3, with 14 bases in between. The entire variable domain, with the rest obtained from reference TRBV2 and TRBJ2-5, is as follows: EPEVTQTPSHQVTQMGQEVILRCVPISNHLYFYWYRQILGQKVEFLVSFYNNEISEKSEIFDDQFSVERPDGSNFTLKIRSTKLEDSAMYFCASSALTGEETQYFGPGTRLLVL.

This clonotype was seen repeatedly, ten times or more. The J gene is TRBJ1-2, the V gene TRBV2, with D tentatively TRBD1 (5 bases). Germline CDR1 SNHLY, CDR2 FYNNEI. The CDR3 is made up of 14 amino acids. Trimming took off 4 bases at V and 7 bases at J, with 16 bases between the two ends. The DNA for the CDR3 is TGTGCCAGCAGTGTCTCCACCAGGGTAGGTGGCTACACCTTC. Its translation: CASSVSTRVGGYTF.

Here the CDR3 DNA reads TGTGCCAGTATGCGCGTGAACTATGGCTACACCTTC. Protein product: CASMRVNYGYTF. The chain links TRBV19 to TRBJ1-2; no firm D call. This CDR3 contains 12 residues. The germline V gene has CDR1 LNHDA and CDR2 SQIVND (reference sequence). Trimming cost V 7 bases and J 2 bases, with 8 bases left between them.

This clonotype was counted many times. The chain couples TRBV28 to TRBJ2-7; D is possibly TRBD1 (5 bases). The CDR3 has 14 residues. The V end was cut by 2 bases, the J end by 2 bases, with 10 bases between. Germline values: CDR1 MDHEN, CDR2 SYDVKM. CDR3 sequence reads: CASSLHWGTYEQYF. The CDR3 DNA is TGTGCCAGCAGTTTACATTGGGGCACCTACGAGCAGTACTTC.

The table lists this clonotype with many counts. The CDR3 region has the DNA TGTGCCAGCGCGGACAGGGGAGCCAAAAACATTCAGTACTTC. This codes for CASADRGAKNIQYF. The chain couples TRBV28 to TRBJ2-4; 9 bases match TRBD1. V shed 8 bases, J shed 0 bases, and the junction held 2 bases outside the gene matches. CDR3 length: 14 amino acids. Germline assignment: CDR1 MDHEN and CDR2 SYDVKM.

J is TRBJ2-1 and V is TRBV20-1, with TRBD2 matching 14 bases. CDR1 is DFQATT and CDR2 is SNEGSKA in the germline V gene (reference sequence). V dropped 1 base and J dropped 4; count of bases not matched to a gene: 9. This CDR3 has 18 amino acids. CDR3 loop: CSARGPRLAGGIYNEQFF. CDR3 in DNA: TGCAGTGCTAGAGGTCCGAGACTAGCGGGAGGGATATACAATGAGCAGTTCTTC.

Ten or more counts support this clonotype. The J gene is TRBJ1-1, the V gene TRBV9; perhaps TRBD1 as D (5 bases). Trimming cost V 3 bases and J 7 bases, with 16 bases left between them. This CDR3 is built from 14 residues. Germline CDR1 SGDLS, CDR2 YYNGEE. The CDR3 DNA is TGTGCCAGCAGCGAGGGGTGGGGGTTCGGTGAAGCTTTCTTT. Residues: CASSEGWGFGEAFF.

This clonotype was seen a handful of times. The chain is built from TRBV7-8 and TRBJ1-5; the D is unclear. Trimming cost V 5 bases and J 5 bases, with 16 bases left between them. CDR3 size: 15 residues. CDR1 is SGHVS, CDR2 FQNEAQ, per germline. The CDR3 spells CASSPRVVGDQPQHF. CDR3 bases: TGTGCCAGCAGCCCCCGGGTCGTGGGCGATCAGCCCCAGCATTTT.

Many counts were recorded for this clonotype. The chain recombines TRBV5-1 with TRBJ2-1, with a tentative D call TRBD2 (5 bases). From germline, CDR1 is SGHRS and CDR2 YFSETQ. This CDR3 is built from 14 residues. Trimming pared 0 bases from V and 6 bases from J, leaving 10 bases between. The DNA of the CDR3 is TGCGCCAGCAGCTTGGCGGGGTCTCTCAATGAGCAGTTCTTC. It is translated as CASSLAGSLNEQFF.

V and J are TRBV20-1 and TRBJ2-7; 11 bases align to TRBD2. From germline, CDR1 is DFQATT and CDR2 SNEGSKA (reference sequence). This CDR3 is 16 amino acids long. The trim removed 1 base at V and 0 bases at J, leaving 5 bases unmatched. CDR3 in DNA: TGCAGTGCTAGAGTACTAGCGGGAGTCAGCTCCTACGAGCAGTACTTC. Translation gives CSARVLAGVSSYEQYF.

This clonotype was seen repeatedly, ten times or more. The CDR3 reads CASSYSYVIYEQYF. For the CDR3, the DNA is TGTGCCAGCAGTTACTCGTACGTAATCTACGAGCAGTACTTC. The V call is TRBV6-5, the J call TRBJ2-7; D unresolved. V lost 0 bases to trimming and J lost 3 bases, with 9 bases between them. Germline CDR1 MNHEY, CDR2 SVGAGI. The CDR3 is 14 residues long.

The sample holds many counts of this clonotype. This rearrangement joins TRBV6-1 to TRBJ1-5; possibly TRBD1 for D (5 bases). This CDR3 has 13 amino acids. V was pared by 8 bases and J by 6 bases, with 14 bases between. Germline V gives CDR1 MNHNS, CDR2 SASEGT. The CDR3 bases are TGTGCCAGCCGACAGTCCGCCGGTCAGCCCCAGCATTTT. Translation gives CASRQSAGQPQHF.

The chain links TRBV7-6 to TRBJ1-5; D is undetermined. Trimming shortened V by 5 bases and J by 6 bases, and 11 bases separated the two germline ends. The CDR3 totals 13 residues. CDR1 SGHVS and CDR2 FNYEAQ come from the germline V gene. CDR3 sequence (DNA): TGTGCCAGCAGCCCCTTAGGCAGTCAGCCCCAGCATTTT. As protein: CASSPLGSQPQHF.